The subject of this entry is one T cell receptor beta chain. Its antigen is not known. The repertoire was sequenced with immunoSEQ multiplex PCR; TCRdb's copy has only in-frame clones and lacks some. The sample shows 32,000 or so clones, 87% of them seen only once. The sample originates from a study of STAT5B mutations in CD4+ large granular lymphocyte leukemia. General observations from the study: TRBV06-family usage was enriched in top patient clones (8/27) versus controls (2/35).

V was pared by 2 bases and J by 4 bases, with 11 bases between. CDR3 length: 14 amino acids. CDR1 is SGDLS, CDR2 YYNGEE, per germline. Sequenced input: CD4+ T cells from blood buffy coats. This chain joins TRBV9 and TRBJ2-3, with D perhaps TRBD2 (6 bases). The sequence came from a human donor in good health. The CDR3 here is CASSVSRDPDTQYF. The CDR3 nucleotides read TGTGCCAGCAGCGTCTCGCGGGACCCAGATACGCAGTATTTT.